This TCR beta chain was recorded in a study of T cell responses to AZD1222 COVID-19 vaccine. Study details: Whether given at about 4 or about 12 weeks, second doses were pooled.

From germline, CDR1 is LGHNA and CDR2 YNFKEQ. V was cut by 0 bases and J by 5 bases, with 10 bases left in between. The CDR3 is 15 residues long. Worth noting for this clone: What it binds is unknown.

Study-level results: Spike-specific TCR depth and breadth grew after two AZD1222 doses.

Profiled with immunoSEQ multiplex PCR; TCRdb holds only in-frame clones, not every one. The table includes 90,000 to 150,000 clones, 88% detected once. This sequence originates from an adult in good health. The chain recombines TRBV4-2 with TRBJ1-4; no clear D. Sequencing was performed on peripheral blood, taken on day 0 of AZD1222 vaccination. The CDR3 protein is CASSQEFQANEKLFF. The CDR3 region has the DNA TGTGCCAGCAGCCAAGAGTTTCAAGCAAATGAAAAACTGTTTTTT.